The entry that follows covers one TCR beta chain sequence. Its binding antigen is unknown. Base-call qualities are not available, and no considerably larger clone is one nucleotide away. The treatment or condition label of this sample denotes: over 15 received Ad26.COV2.S at low or high dose, single or two shots; about five received placebo; per-sample allocation not given. For vaccine and placebo recipients, repertoires were sequenced using samples collected on day 63 after the first injection. Between 29 July and 7 August 2020, Cohort 1b enrolled 25 adults aged 18-55 years at one site in Boston, USA. Ad26.COV2.S consisted of a replication-incompetent adenovirus type 26 vector by which a prefusion-stabilized SARS-CoV-2 spike protein from the original Wuhan strain was expressed. These data are taken from a study of Ad26.COV2.S vaccination and SARS-CoV-2 variants (dated by TCRdb to the early 2020s). With respect to the entire study: Vaccine-arm donors came from COV1001, a multicentre, randomized, double-blind, placebo-controlled phase I-IIa trial of Ad26.COV2.S in healthy adults. Participants in the trial were split at random into five groups of five each, receiving low-dose or high-dose Ad26.COV2.S once or twice, or else placebo on both occasions. Ad26.COV2.S was administered intramuscularly at a dose of 5x10^10 or 1x10^11 viral particles, either as one shot or as two shots given 56 days apart. A total of approximately 30 samples were included in the TCR-sequenced set, comprising roughly 20 Ad26.COV2.S vaccine recipients, 5 placebo recipients and 8 SARS-CoV-2 convalescent individuals. Sequencing of the TCRbeta repertoire served to evaluate the specificity and breadth of SARS-CoV-2-reactive T cell receptors following Ad26.COV2.S vaccination. Investigators did not know the trial group allocation while performing experiments and assessing outcomes. General findings and caveats noted by the study authors: It was noted by the authors that total T cell responses may have been underestimated by the TCR breadth and depth analyses. The study was not powered for comparison of responses between vaccine doses or regimens. After vaccination, substantial breadth of spike-specific CD8+ and CD4+ T cell responses was reported. Higher spike-specific TCR breadth was observed in Ad26.COV2.S recipients than in placebo recipients (P = 0.0014). Comparable non-spike TCR breadth was observed between vaccine and placebo recipients, consistent with only spike being contained in the vaccine.

CDR1 and CDR2 are drawn from the germline V gene: SGDLS, YYNGEE. V is cut by 0 bases and J by 7 bases, and the space between the germline ends is 17 bases. The CDR3 measures 15 amino acids from cysteine to phenylalanine. Only CDR3 DNA remains: 45 bases, in frame from the first base. The immunoSEQ Assay was the method used to sequence TCRbeta CDR3 regions. After extraction, genomic DNA underwent amplification by bias-controlled multiplex PCR, followed by high-throughput sequencing. On the study's bioinformatics: To quantify the absolute abundance of each unique TCRbeta CDR3 region, sequences were collapsed and filtered. T cell fraction was estimated by normalizing TCRbeta template counts to usable DNA, with usable DNA measured through amplification of reference genes found in all nucleated cells. Repertoire TCRs were annotated as SARS-CoV-2-specific by exact matching of V gene, CDR3 amino acid sequence and J gene to a known reactive TCR set. The reference SARS-CoV-2 TCR set was derived from MIRA and filtered for enrichment in COVID-19-positive ImmuneCODE repertoires, a step that removed public or cross-reactive TCRs. Using the MIRA antigens, annotated TCRs were further analysed by specific ORF or by position within an ORF. Breadth was defined as the number of annotated unique rearrangements divided by the total number of unique productive rearrangements, and depth was defined as the summed frequency of the annotated unique rearrangements. Two-sided Wilcoxon rank-sum tests were used to compare TCR breadth between groups. Held by TCRdb, this immuneACCESS table contains in-frame sequences only and omits some clones. Under half of the omission traces to an unresolved V gene where checked; the cause of the rest is unknown. V and J calls and clone size are given by that table; D and trimming were obtained from the DNA. Across this sample there are under 550,000 clones, with more than 75% seen only once. The ten most abundant clones make up 3.6% of the sample.

The TCR originated in a person aged 18-60 years who received the Ad26.COV2.S COVID-19 vaccine or a placebo. Specimen: peripheral blood, collected in a trial of Ad26.COV2.S vaccine versus placebo. The sequence joins TRBV9 to TRBJ2-7, with no D gene named confidently. The CDR3 has the sequence CASSVAPGSLQEQYF. The nucleotide sequence is given as TGTGCCAGCAGCGTAGCCCCGGGCAGCCTGCAGGAGCAGTACTTC.